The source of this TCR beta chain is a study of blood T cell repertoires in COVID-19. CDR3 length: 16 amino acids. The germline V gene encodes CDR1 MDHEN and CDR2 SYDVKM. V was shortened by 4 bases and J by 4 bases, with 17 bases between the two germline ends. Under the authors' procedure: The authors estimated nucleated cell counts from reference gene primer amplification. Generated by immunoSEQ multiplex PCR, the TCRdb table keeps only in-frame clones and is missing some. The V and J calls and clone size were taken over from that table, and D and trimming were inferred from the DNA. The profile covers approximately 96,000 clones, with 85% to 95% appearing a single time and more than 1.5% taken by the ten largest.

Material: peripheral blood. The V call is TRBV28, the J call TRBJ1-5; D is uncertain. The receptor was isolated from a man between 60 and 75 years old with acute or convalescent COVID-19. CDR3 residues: CASSYPFAAKNQPQHF. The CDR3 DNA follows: TGTGCCAGCAGTTACCCCTTTGCGGCCAAGAATCAGCCCCAGCATTTT.